This entry lists 14 T cell receptor beta chains sequenced from one sample in a study of blood T cell repertoires in COVID-19. The assay was immunoSEQ multiplex PCR, and TCRdb's table has in-frame clones only and misses some. The sample carries fewer than 55,000 clones, around 86% recorded once. Sequenced sample: peripheral blood. The receptors here all came from a human donor with acute or convalescent COVID-19. The donor label of this sample is uncertain.

The rearrangement links TRBV24-1 to TRBJ2-3; D uncertain. The length of the CDR3 is 15 residues. The germline V gene has CDR1 KGHDR and CDR2 SFDVKD. V was cut by 5 bases and J by 1 base, with 12 bases left in between. DNA of the CDR3: TGTGCCACCAGTGGTTCCACTCTCGGCACAGATACGCAGTATTTT. Translated, it gives CATSGSTLGTDTQYF.

The CDR3 DNA is TGTGCCAGCAGCAAAGTGGGGGCTTTCTTGAACCCGGCCGGGGAGCTGTTTTTT. Its translation is CASSKVGAFLNPAGELFF. The V and J genes are TRBV21-1 and TRBJ2-2; the table calls TRBD1, which could not be checked here. TRBV21-1 counts as a pseudogene. The CDR3 length is 18 residues.

The V call is TRBV7-2, the J call TRBJ1-1; weak D call: TRBD1 (5 bases). Germline values: CDR1 SGHTA, CDR2 FQGNSA. This CDR3 has 12 amino acids. V lost 5 bases and J lost 11, with 15 bases in between. CDR3: CASSPTERVAFF. Written as DNA, the CDR3 is TGTGCCAGCAGCCCGACAGAACGGGTCGCTTTCTTT.

V usage is TRBV28 and J usage is TRBJ1-4; D perhaps matches TRBD1 (6 bases). The ends were cut back, 4 bases at V and 6 bases at J, with 15 bases in the middle. Germline CDR1 MDHEN, CDR2 SYDVKM. The CDR3 consists of 15 residues. This CDR3 is CASSSRQGYDEKLFF. In nucleotides, the CDR3 is TGTGCCAGCAGTTCCCGGCAGGGGTACGATGAAAAACTGTTTTTT.

This clone was counted only a few times. V and J are TRBV7-6 and TRBJ2-1, with 10 bases fitting TRBD1. Germline CDR1 is SGHVS and CDR2 is FNYEAQ. CDR3 length: 16 residues. V lost 5 bases to trimming and J lost 2 bases; unmatched junction nucleotides: 6. CDR3 residues: CASSAGQGLTYNEQFF. The CDR3 nucleotides are TGTGCCAGCAGCGCGGGACAGGGGTTAACCTACAATGAGCAGTTCTTC.

The table lists this clone with a count of one. This sequence joins TRBV7-2 and TRBJ1-2; TRBD1 agrees at 8 bases. This CDR3 has 15 amino acids. Germline V gives CDR1 SGHTA, CDR2 FQGNSA. V dropped 5 bases and J dropped 6; count of bases not matched to a gene: 11. The DNA of the CDR3 is TGTGCCAGCAGCCCCTACTTGACAGGGGACCATGGCTACACCTTC. Protein product: CASSPYLTGDHGYTF.

This clone was counted once. V usage is TRBV2 and J usage is TRBJ2-1, with 8 bases matching TRBD1. Germline assignment: CDR1 SNHLY and CDR2 FYNNEI. Trimming removed 5 bases from V and 1 base from J; junction bases left unmatched: 19. The CDR3 is 20 residues long. Here the CDR3 reads CASSTLGQATPLVSYNEQFF. The CDR3 coding sequence is TGTGCCAGCAGTACCCTGGGACAGGCGACCCCCTTAGTATCCTACAATGAGCAGTTCTTC.

This clone was seen just once. The chain carries TRBV6-5 and TRBJ2-2; 12 nucleotides agree with TRBD1. With V trimmed by 8 bases and J by 4 bases, 2 bases remained unmatched. The germline CDR1 and CDR2 sequences are MNHEY and SVGAGI. CDR3 length: 14 amino acids. The CDR3 sequence is CASPGQGATGELFF. Written as DNA, the CDR3 is TGTGCCAGCCCGGGACAGGGGGCCACCGGGGAGCTGTTTTTT.

J is TRBJ2-1 and V is TRBV5-1; 8 nucleotides match TRBD2. V shed 4 bases and J 7 bases; nucleotides not matched to a gene: 7. The V gene's germline CDR1 is SGHRS and CDR2 YFSETQ. This CDR3 contains 14 residues. The CDR3 loop reads CASSPRTSLNEQFF. CDR3 nucleotide sequence: TGCGCCAGCAGCCCCCGGACTAGCCTAAATGAGCAGTTCTTC. Based on the CDR3 plus reference TRBV5-1 and TRBJ2-1, the full variable domain is KAGVTQTPRYLIKTRGQQVTLSCSPISGHRSVSWYQQTPGQGLQFLFEYFSETQRNKGNFPGRFSGRQFSNSRSEMNVSTLELGDSALYLCASSPRTSLNEQFFGPGTRLTVL.

This clone appeared a single time. The rearrangement uses TRBV27 and TRBJ2-1; 7 bases agree with TRBD1. The CDR3 is 14 residues long. The V gene end was trimmed by 7 bases and the J gene end by 7 bases; junction bases not matched to a gene: 10. Germline V gives CDR1 MNHEY, CDR2 SMNVEV (reference sequence). The CDR3, as DNA: TGTGCCAGCAAAGACAGGGTGGGCGGAAATGAGCAGTTCTTC. Its translation is CASKDRVGGNEQFF.

The chain employs TRBV7-7 and TRBJ1-4, with TRBD1 matching 8 bases. The J segment lost 7 bases and the V segment lost 5 bases, leaving 6 bases of the junction unmatched. The length of the CDR3 is 14 residues. From germline, CDR1 is SSHAT and CDR2 FNYEAQ (reference sequence). CDR3 region: CASSPGTGLEKLFF. The DNA for the CDR3 is TGTGCCAGCAGCCCCGGGACAGGACTTGAAAAACTGTTTTTT.

The chain is built from TRBV5-1 and TRBJ2-3; D is ambiguous. Germline CDR1 SGHRS, CDR2 YFSETQ. The V end lost 2 bases, the J end lost 0 bases, and 10 bases lay between the germline ends. The CDR3 runs to 15 residues. In DNA, the CDR3 is TGCGCCAGCAGCTTTGACGGAGCTAGCACAGATACGCAGTATTTT. This gives the protein CASSFDGASTDTQYF.

The CDR3 DNA reads as TGTGCCAGCAGCGGCGGGACAGGGAGTTTCGTTGGAGCTTTCTTT. It translates to CASSGGTGSFVGAFF. V usage is TRBV3-1 (or the pseudogene TRBV3-2) and J usage is TRBJ1-1, with 9 positions matching TRBD1. Germline CDR1 LGHDT, CDR2 YNNKEL (reference sequence). V was pared by 5 bases and J by 10 bases, with 14 bases of the junction left unmatched. This CDR3 comprises 15 residues.

This clone showed up just a few times. The chain is built from TRBV11-2 and TRBJ2-5, with D perhaps matching TRBD1 (6 bases). Germline assignment: CDR1 SGHAT and CDR2 FQNNGV. The CDR3 has 17 residues. Deletions cut 1 base from V and 4 bases from J, with 19 bases between. This CDR3 reads CASSLGIGQGIGETQYF. In DNA, the CDR3 is TGTGCCAGCAGCTTAGGCATTGGGCAGGGGATTGGAGAGACCCAGTACTTC.